This T cell receptor (beta chain) was sequenced for a study of control samples from healthy donors and cancer patients. V lost 6 bases to trimming and J lost 5 bases, with 16 bases between them. Germline lookup yields CDR1 KGHSH and CDR2 LQKENI. This CDR3 is built from 14 residues. Generated by immunoSEQ multiplex PCR, the TCRdb table keeps only in-frame clones and is missing some. The table lists almost 95,000 clones, 75% to 95% of them singletons. The chain employs TRBV18 and TRBJ1-1; a possible D gene is TRBD1 (6 bases). Sequenced material: blood. The TCR was taken from a woman aged 18 to 35 in good health. CDR3 sequence: CASSTGGGGTEAFF. The CDR3 DNA reads as TGTGCCAGCTCCACGGGAGGGGGAGGTACTGAAGCTTTCTTT.